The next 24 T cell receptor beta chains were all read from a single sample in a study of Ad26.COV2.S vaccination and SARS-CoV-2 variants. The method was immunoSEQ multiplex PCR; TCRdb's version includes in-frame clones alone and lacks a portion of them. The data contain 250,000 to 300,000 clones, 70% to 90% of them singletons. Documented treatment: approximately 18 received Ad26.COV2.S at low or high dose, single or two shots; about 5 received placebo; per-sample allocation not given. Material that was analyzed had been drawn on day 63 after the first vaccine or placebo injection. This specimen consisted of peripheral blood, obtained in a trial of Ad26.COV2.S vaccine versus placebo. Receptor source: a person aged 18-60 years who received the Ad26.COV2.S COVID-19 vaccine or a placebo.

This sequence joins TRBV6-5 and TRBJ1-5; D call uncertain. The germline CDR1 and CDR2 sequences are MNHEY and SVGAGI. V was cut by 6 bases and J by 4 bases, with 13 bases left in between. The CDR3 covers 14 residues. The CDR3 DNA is TGTGCCAGCAGCCGGACCGTGTGGAATCAGCCCCAGCATTTT. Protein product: CASSRTVWNQPQHF.

The CDR3 DNA reads as TGCAGCGTTACCCTTACGGCTCTCCCGAGCAATCAGCCCCAGCATTTT. This sequence encodes CSVTLTALPSNQPQHF. The V gene is TRBV29-1, the J gene TRBJ1-5; no clear D. CDR1 and CDR2 from the germline V gene are SQVTM and ANQGSEA. This CDR3 is 16 amino acids long. Trimming took off 5 bases at V and 1 base at J, with 18 bases between the two ends.

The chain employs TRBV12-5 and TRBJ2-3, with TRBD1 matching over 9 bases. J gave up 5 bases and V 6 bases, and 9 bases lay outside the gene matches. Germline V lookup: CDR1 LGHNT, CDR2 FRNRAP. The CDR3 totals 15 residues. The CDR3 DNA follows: TGTGCTAGTGGAACCACAGGGGGCGCGATAGATACGCAGTATTTT. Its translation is CASGTTGGAIDTQYF.

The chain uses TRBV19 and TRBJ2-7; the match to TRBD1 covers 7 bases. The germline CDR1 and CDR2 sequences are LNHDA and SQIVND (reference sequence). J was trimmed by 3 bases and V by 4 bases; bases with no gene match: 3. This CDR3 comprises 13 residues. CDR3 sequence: CASSRTGIYEQYF. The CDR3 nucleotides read TGTGCCAGTAGTAGGACAGGTATCTACGAGCAGTACTTC.

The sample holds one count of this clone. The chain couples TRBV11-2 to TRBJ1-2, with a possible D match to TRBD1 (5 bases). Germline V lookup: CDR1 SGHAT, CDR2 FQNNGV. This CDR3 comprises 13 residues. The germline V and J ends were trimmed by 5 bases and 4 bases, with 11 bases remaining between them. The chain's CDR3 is CASSTQGSYGYTF. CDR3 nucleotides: TGTGCCAGCAGCACTCAGGGATCCTATGGCTACACCTTC.

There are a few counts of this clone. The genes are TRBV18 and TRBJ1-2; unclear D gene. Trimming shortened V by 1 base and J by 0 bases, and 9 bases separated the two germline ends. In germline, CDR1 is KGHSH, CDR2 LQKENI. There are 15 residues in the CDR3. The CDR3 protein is CASSPRSIANYGYTF. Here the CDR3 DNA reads TGTGCCAGCTCACCACGCAGCATCGCTAACTATGGCTACACCTTC.

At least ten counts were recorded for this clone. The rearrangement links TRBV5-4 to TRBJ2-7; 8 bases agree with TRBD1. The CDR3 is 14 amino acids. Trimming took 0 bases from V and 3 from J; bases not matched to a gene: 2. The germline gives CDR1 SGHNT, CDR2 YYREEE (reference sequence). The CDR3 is CASSLGTGFYEQYF. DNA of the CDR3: TGTGCCAGCAGCTTGGGGACAGGGTTCTACGAGCAGTACTTC.

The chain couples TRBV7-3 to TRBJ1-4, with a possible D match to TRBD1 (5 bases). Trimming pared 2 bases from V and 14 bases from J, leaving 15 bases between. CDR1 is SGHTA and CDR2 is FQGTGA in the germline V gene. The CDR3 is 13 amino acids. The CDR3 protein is CASSLRSTGALFF. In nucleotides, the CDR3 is TGTGCCAGCAGCTTACGATCTACCGGGGCCCTGTTTTTT.

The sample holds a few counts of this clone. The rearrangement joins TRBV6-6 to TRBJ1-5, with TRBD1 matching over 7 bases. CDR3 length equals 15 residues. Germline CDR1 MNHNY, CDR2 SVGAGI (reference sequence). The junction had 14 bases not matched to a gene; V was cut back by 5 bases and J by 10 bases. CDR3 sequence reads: CASSRTGTVSRPQHF. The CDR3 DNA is TGTGCCAGCAGTCGGACCGGGACAGTCTCTCGACCCCAGCATTTT.

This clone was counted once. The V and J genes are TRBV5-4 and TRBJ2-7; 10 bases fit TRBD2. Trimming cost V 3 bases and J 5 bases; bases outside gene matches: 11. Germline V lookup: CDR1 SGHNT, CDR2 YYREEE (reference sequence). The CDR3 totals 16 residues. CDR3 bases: TGTGCCAGCAGCTCGCCGGGGTCTAGCGGGAGTGACGAGCAGTACTTC. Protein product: CASSSPGSSGSDEQYF.

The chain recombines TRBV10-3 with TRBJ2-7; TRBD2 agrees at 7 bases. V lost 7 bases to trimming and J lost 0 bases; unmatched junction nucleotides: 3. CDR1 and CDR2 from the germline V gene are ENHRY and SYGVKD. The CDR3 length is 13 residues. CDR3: CAIKAGSSYEQYF. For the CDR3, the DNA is TGTGCCATCAAAGCGGGAAGCTCCTACGAGCAGTACTTC.

DNA of the CDR3: TGTGCCAGCAGAATAGGGGTTGGGTTTGAGCAGTACTTC. Residues: CASRIGVGFEQYF. The V and J genes are TRBV6-5 and TRBJ2-7; maybe TRBD1 (5 bases). The V end lost 6 bases, the J end lost 7 bases, and 16 bases lay between the germline ends. This CDR3 region has 13 residues. The germline V gene has CDR1 MNHEY and CDR2 SVGAGI.

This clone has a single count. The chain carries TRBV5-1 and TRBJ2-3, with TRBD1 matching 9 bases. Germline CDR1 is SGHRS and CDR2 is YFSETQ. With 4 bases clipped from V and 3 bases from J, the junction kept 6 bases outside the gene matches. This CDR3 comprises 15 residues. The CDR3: CASSGDRAGTDTQYF. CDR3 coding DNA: TGCGCCAGCAGCGGGGACAGGGCTGGGACAGATACGCAGTATTTT.

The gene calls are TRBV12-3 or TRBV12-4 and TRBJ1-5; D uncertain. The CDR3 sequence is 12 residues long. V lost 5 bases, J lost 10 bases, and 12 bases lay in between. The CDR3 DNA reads TGTGCCAGCAGTGCCCGGGATGGCCCCCAGCATTTT. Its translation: CASSARDGPQHF.

For the CDR3, the DNA is TGTGCCACCAGTGATGGGGGAGGGCCAGATACGCAGTATTTT. This codes for CATSDGGGPDTQYF. The chain carries TRBV24-1 and TRBJ2-3, with 7 bases identical to TRBD2. J was trimmed by 4 bases and V by 3 bases; bases with no gene match: 3. CDR1 KGHDR and CDR2 SFDVKD come from the germline V gene. The CDR3 loop spans 14 amino acids.

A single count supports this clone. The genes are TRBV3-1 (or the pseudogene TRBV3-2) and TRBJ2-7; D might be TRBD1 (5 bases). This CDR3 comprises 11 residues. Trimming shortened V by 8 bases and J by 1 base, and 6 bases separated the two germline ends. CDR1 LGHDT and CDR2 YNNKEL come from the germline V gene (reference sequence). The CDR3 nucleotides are TGTGCCAGCGGACAATCCTACGAGCAGTACTTC. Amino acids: CASGQSYEQYF.

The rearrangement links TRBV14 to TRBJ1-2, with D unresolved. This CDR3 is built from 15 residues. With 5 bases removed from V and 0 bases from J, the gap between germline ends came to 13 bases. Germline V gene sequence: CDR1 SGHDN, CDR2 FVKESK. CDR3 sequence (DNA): TGTGCCAGCAGCGCACACGGCACAACTAACTATGGCTACACCTTC. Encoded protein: CASSAHGTTNYGYTF.

CDR3 residues: CSVLSRRNGNEQFF. CDR3 bases: TGCAGCGTTCTCTCACGCCGCAACGGGAATGAGCAGTTCTTC. The V gene is TRBV29-1, the J gene TRBJ2-1; D is undetermined. V gave up 5 bases and J gave up 7 bases, with 18 bases separating them. The V gene's germline CDR1 is SQVTM and CDR2 ANQGSEA. This CDR3 region has 14 residues.

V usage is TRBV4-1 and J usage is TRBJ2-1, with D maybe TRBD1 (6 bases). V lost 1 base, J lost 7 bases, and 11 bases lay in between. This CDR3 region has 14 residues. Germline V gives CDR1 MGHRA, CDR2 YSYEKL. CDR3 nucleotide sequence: TGCGCCAGCAGCCAAGGTAAAGACAGGAATGAGCAGTTCTTC. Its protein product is CASSQGKDRNEQFF.

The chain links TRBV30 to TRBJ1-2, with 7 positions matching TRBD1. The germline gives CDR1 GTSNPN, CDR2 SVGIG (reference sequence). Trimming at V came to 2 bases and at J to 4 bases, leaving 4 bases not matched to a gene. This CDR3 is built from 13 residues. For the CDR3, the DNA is TGTGCCTGGAGTTGGACAGGAGCCTATGGCTACACCTTC. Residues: CAWSWTGAYGYTF.

The CDR3 spells CASSLIGGLNTGELFF. The CDR3 DNA follows: TGTGCCAGCAGCTTAATCGGGGGCCTGAACACCGGGGAGCTGTTTTTT. V gene TRBV7-9 combines with J gene TRBJ2-2; D may be TRBD1 or TRBD2 (6 bases each). The length of the CDR3 is 16 residues. V was cut by 2 bases and J by 1 base, with 11 bases left in between. In germline, CDR1 is SEHNR, CDR2 FQNEAQ (reference sequence).

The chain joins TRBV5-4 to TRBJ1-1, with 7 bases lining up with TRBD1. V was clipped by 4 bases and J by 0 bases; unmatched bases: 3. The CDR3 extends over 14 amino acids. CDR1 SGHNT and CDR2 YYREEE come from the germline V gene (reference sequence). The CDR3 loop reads CASSEGQMNTEAFF. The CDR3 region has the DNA TGTGCCAGCAGCGAGGGACAGATGAACACTGAAGCTTTCTTT.

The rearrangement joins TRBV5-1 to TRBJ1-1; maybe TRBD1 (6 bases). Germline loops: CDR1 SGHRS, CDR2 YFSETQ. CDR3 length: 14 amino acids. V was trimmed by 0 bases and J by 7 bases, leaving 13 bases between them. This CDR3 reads CASSLALGGSEAFF. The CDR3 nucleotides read TGCGCCAGCAGCTTGGCCTTAGGGGGAAGTGAAGCTTTCTTT.

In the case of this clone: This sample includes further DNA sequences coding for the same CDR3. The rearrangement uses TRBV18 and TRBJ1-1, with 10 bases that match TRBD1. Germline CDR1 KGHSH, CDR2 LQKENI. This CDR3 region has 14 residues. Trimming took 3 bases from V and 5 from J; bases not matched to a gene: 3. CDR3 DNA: TGTGCCAGCTCACCCGGACAGGGGGGGACTGAAGCTTTCTTT. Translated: CASSPGQGGTEAFF.